This T cell receptor beta chain was identified during a study of blood T cell repertoires in COVID-19 (dated by TCRdb to about 2020). Study-wide context: The collaborator samples originated in the United States, Italy and Spain and spanned the acute and convalescent phases of COVID-19. The prospective study material was composed of cDNA or gDNA derived from T cells, B-cell-depleted T cells, or PBMCs. The dataset comprised deeply sampled blood TCRbeta repertoires from subjects exposed to, actively infected with, or recovered from COVID-19. The repertoires were made available in a free public database intended to serve as a resource for research on the immune response to SARS-CoV-2. The samples were drawn from two sources: the first 160 participants of the ongoing ImmuneRACE study, and 950 to 1,500 subjects contributed by 6 global collaborators. The sample metadata nearly always contained a de-identified subject ID, COVID-19 status, age in years and sex. Where available, HLA class I and class II types were taken from metadata supplied by the sample provider and were not determined by assay-based typing. The paper's findings and limits, for the study overall: How much clinical and demographic metadata was included differed by source and by participant, and the metadata was provided uncurated.

In the prospective study, participants were about 18 to 100 years old, resided in about 25 geographic areas of the United States, and were enrolled through a virtual design. Cohort assignment in the prospective study relied on participant-reported clinical history from a screening survey and a study questionnaire. Mobile phlebotomists in the prospective study collected whole blood, serum and a nasopharyngeal or oropharyngeal swab from every participant. Additional blood draws and questionnaires over an approximately 2-month period could optionally be provided by prospective study participants. Before DNA extraction, blood samples from the prospective study were shipped at room temperature or frozen. TCRbeta CDR3 regions were amplified from genomic DNA by means of the immunoSEQ Assay, a bias-controlled multiplex PCR. Per the authors' processing: The number of nucleated cells in each sample was estimated by amplification of reference gene primers within the assay. Sequence reads were collapsed and filtered to measure the absolute abundance of every unique TCRbeta CDR3 rearrangement. For each sample, productive Simpson clonality was calculated as the square root of Simpson's diversity index across productive rearrangements. In TCRdb, the immuneACCESS table is reduced to in-frame sequences with V and J assigned. These tables do not hold every clone; where another copy was compared, an unresolved V gene accounts for under half, and the others remain unexplained. V and J calls and clone size are given by that table; D and trimming were obtained from the DNA. For this sample there are 290,000 or so clones; 90% appear just once. Approximately 4% of the sample comes from the top ten.

For CDR1 and CDR2, the germline V gene lists MDHEN and SYDVKM. Unmatched junction bases come to 11, with V trimmed by 10 bases and J by 10 bases. Counted from cysteine to phenylalanine, this CDR3 has 13 amino acids. Left in the record is the CDR3 DNA by itself, 39 bases read in frame from the first base. On this clone itself: Its antigen is unknown. Base qualities are missing; no much larger clone stands one base away.

The chain is encoded by TRBV28 joined to TRBJ1-4, with 8 central nucleotides matching TRBD1. The sequence derives from a woman aged 18 to 35 with acute COVID-19. Sequenced sample: PBMCs or T cells enriched from blood (not recorded which). The DNA sequence reads TGTGCCACCACCGGGACAGGAGGGTCAAAACTGTTTTTT. The translation is CATTGTGGSKLFF.